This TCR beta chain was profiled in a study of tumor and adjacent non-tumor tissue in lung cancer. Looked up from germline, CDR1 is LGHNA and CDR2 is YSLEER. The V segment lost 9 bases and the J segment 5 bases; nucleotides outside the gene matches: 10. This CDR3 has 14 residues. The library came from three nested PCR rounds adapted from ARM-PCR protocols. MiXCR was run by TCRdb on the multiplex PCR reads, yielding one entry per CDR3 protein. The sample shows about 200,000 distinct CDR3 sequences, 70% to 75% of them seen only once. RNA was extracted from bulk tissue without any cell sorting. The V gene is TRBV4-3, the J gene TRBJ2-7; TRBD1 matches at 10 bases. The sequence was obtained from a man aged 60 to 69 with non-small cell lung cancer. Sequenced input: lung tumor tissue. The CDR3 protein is CASSLRTGGDEQYF. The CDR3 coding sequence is TGCGCCAGTAGTTTAAGGACAGGGGGTGACGAGCAGTACTTC.